The present T cell receptor (beta chain) was sequenced within a study of control samples from healthy donors and cancer patients (dated by TCRdb to the early 2020s). The germline V gene (reference sequence) sets CDR1 to LNHDA and CDR2 to SQIVND. The CDR3 goes from the cysteine to the phenylalanine over 13 residues. Kept here is only the CDR3 DNA, which spans 39 bases and is read in frame from base 1. The trim is 5 bases for V and 5 bases for J, with a gap of 9 bases between the germline ends. Points on this clone: Its antigen is not yet known. Base qualities are not provided; no much larger clone lies one nucleotide away.

Library preparation was by the immunoSEQ multiplex PCR assay. Sourced from immuneACCESS, this table was stored by TCRdb with only in-frame sequences that have V and J called. A share of the clones is absent; for the studies checked, an unresolved V gene accounts for under half, and the remainder has no known explanation. Here the sample has roughly 130,000 clones; less than 90% occur a single time. Approximately 9.4% of the sample is in the top ten clones. The receptor was isolated from a woman aged 25 to 39 in good health. The receptor chain draws on TRBV19 and TRBJ1-4; the D gene is not confidently resolved. The sample consisted of blood. Read as DNA, the sequence is TGTGCCAGTAGTCGGGATTTCAATGAAAAACTGTTTTTT. Translated, this is CASSRDFNEKLFF. Extended through the reference TRBV19 and TRBJ1-4 proteins, this CDR3 yields the full variable domain: DGGITQSPKYLFRKEGQNVTLSCEQNLNHDAMYWYRQDPGQGLRLIYYSQIVNDFQKGDIAEGYSVSREKKESFPLTVTSAQKNPTAFYLCASSRDFNEKLFFGSGTQLSVL.